This entry describes one T cell receptor (beta chain). Antigen: not known. The repertoire was sequenced with immunoSEQ multiplex PCR; TCRdb's copy has only in-frame clones and lacks some. Found here are around 100,000 clones, roughly 84% of them singletons; the top ten hold roughly 9%. Trimming pared 3 bases from V and 5 bases from J, leaving 7 bases between. Germline V gene lookup returns CDR1 MDHEN and CDR2 SYDVKM. The CDR3 extends over 12 amino acids. The record originates from a study of T cell responses to AZD1222 COVID-19 vaccine. Study results and caveats: Vaccine-associated CD4 TCRs ranged over spike, dominating at 160-218 and 743-854. Donors were largely white British and mainly female; clonal diversity was possibly underestimated. Repertoire sampling happened only post peak T cell response.

Source: peripheral blood, taken on day 0 of AZD1222 vaccination. This TCR derives from an adult in good health. The chain carries TRBV28 and TRBJ1-2; unclear D gene. Here the CDR3 reads CASSFADYGYTF. CDR3 nucleotide sequence: TGTGCCAGCAGTTTCGCCGATTATGGCTACACCTTC.